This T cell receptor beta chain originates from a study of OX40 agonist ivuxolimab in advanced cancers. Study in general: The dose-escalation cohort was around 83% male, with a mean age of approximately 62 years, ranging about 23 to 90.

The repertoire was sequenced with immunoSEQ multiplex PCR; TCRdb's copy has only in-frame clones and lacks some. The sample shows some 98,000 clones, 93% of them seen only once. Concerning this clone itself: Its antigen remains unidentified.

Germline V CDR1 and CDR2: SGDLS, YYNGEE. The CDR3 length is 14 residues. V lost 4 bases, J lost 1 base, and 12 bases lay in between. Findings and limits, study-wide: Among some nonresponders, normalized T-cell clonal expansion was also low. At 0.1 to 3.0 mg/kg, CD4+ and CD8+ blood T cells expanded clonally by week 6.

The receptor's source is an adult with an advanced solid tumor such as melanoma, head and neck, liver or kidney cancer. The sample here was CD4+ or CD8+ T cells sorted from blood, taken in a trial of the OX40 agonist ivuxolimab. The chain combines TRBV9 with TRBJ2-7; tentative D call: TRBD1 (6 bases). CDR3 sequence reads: CASSQTGMSYEQYF. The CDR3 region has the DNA TGTGCCAGCAGCCAAACAGGGATGTCCTACGAGCAGTACTTC.